This T cell receptor (beta chain) originates from a study of cytomegalovirus exposure and HLA in healthy donors. Study-level results: The classifier reportedly diagnosed cytomegalovirus status with high sensitivity and specificity. According to a subsequent analysis, TCR clusters identified in the first cohort showed a tendency to co-occur across the 100 to 150 validation repertoires. Under in vitro conditions, a few CMV-associated chains were confirmed as specific for CMV antigens.

TCRdb keeps only in-frame clones here, not all; method: immunoSEQ multiplex PCR. Found here are more than 55,000 clones, roughly 90% of them singletons; the top ten hold roughly 1.2%. Worth noting for this clone: Its antigen is as yet unknown.

Germline V gives CDR1 LNHDA, CDR2 SQIVND (reference sequence). The CDR3 consists of 11 residues. Trimming took 6 bases from V and 3 from J, leaving 5 bases between them. It was the roughly 130-subject validation cohort, separate from the approximately 700-subject first cohort, to which the donors belonged. Sequencing was carried out using PBMCs. V usage is TRBV19 and J usage is TRBJ1-1; D uncertain. This receptor was taken from a woman younger than 30 in good health and CMV-seronegative. The CDR3 here is CASSLYTEAFF. CDR3 DNA: TGTGCCAGTAGCCTATACACTGAAGCTTTCTTT.